This TCR beta chain was identified in a study of brain T cells in children with intractable seizures. The CDR3 is 13 residues long. V was pared by 5 bases and J by 5 bases, with 13 bases between. Germline CDR1 is MNHEY and CDR2 is SVGAGI. The method was immunoSEQ multiplex PCR; TCRdb's version includes in-frame clones alone and lacks a portion of them. The sample has fewer than 150,000 clones; roughly 92% are singletons. The TCR comes from a boy in the first two years of life with hemimegalencephaly and intractable seizures. The chain combines TRBV6-5 with TRBJ2-7; D is unclear. Specimen: peripheral blood, collected at surgery. The CDR3 sequence is CASSTGPVNEQYF. The CDR3, as DNA: TGTGCCAGCAGTACGGGCCCAGTAAACGAGCAGTACTTC.